This is a list of T cell receptor beta chains from one sample in a study of technical replicates of blood from a few donors. Measured with immunoSEQ multiplex PCR; TCRdb has only the in-frame clones, and not every one. The sample consists of 70,000 to 75,000 clones, around 93% of them appearing once. Sequenced: T cells isolated from PBMCs. The receptors derive from a human donor in good health. Each CDR3 is given with its conserved first and last residue.

V gene	J gene	CDR3 protein
TRBV11-2	TRBJ2-2	CASSLARGTGELFF
TRBV6-5	TRBJ1-3	CASSYWGGASGNTIYF
TRBV19	TRBJ1-2	CASGQEPYGYTF
TRBV5-1	TRBJ2-3	CASSLARGAVTDTQYF
TRBV6-6	TRBJ2-1	CASSYSTRLAKNEQFF
TRBV29-1	TRBJ2-7	CSVDIAGSYEQYF
TRBV2	TRBJ1-5	CASSGTVDSNQPQHF
TRBV6-6	TRBJ2-5	CASSPGLAGVETQYF
TRBV19	TRBJ1-3	CASSLTAFRDTIYF
TRBV6-5	TRBJ2-6	CASTQGSSGANVLTF
TRBV29-1	TRBJ1-1	CSGTRDTEAFF
TRBV9	TRBJ2-2	CASSVLANTGELFF
TRBV28	TRBJ1-2	CASSGAGQTYGYTF
TRBV5-4	TRBJ1-1	CASSYMEKTEAFF
TRBV29-1	TRBJ2-7	CSAMLTGFHEQYF
TRBV18	TRBJ1-2	CASSLIGTGDPAGYTF
TRBV16	TRBJ2-7	CASSFRLAGNYEQYF
TRBV6-5	TRBJ1-1	CASSFIHTGEAFF
TRBV7-8	TRBJ2-1	CASSFSGRASFFSYEQFF
TRBV4-1	TRBJ2-7	CASSHRTGETYEQYF
TRBV5-1	TRBJ2-5	CASSGTVHQETQYF
TRBV30	TRBJ2-7	CAWRVAGGVRQQYF
TRBV28	TRBJ2-7	CASNWGPDRNTYEQYF
TRBV29-1	TRBJ2-7	CSVAVNGGPISYEQYF
TRBV5-5	TRBJ1-2	CASSLATGGVGGYTF
TRBV10-3	TRBJ2-1	CAIRTSSNEQFF
TRBV29-1	TRBJ1-1	CSVGEGGNTEAFF
TRBV21-1	TRBJ2-7	CASSKPRTRLGEQYF
TRBV4-1	TRBJ2-7	CASSQVNSVDEQYF
TRBV7-8	TRBJ2-7	CASSFASGRHEQYF
TRBV30	TRBJ2-6	CGVTGSGANVLTF
TRBV4-1	TRBJ2-7	CASSHGRGASYEQYF
TRBV7-8	TRBJ2-7	CASLSGTALYEQYF
TRBV28	TRBJ2-5	CASSLIGGRKTQYF
TRBV7-9	TRBJ1-2	CASSGLGPALYGYTF
TRBV27	TRBJ2-7	CASGTSGGPSEQYF
TRBV10-1	TRBJ2-1	CASSGGLAGGPGAYNEQFF
TRBV4-2	TRBJ2-1	CASSQVLTSGGNEQFF
TRBV9	TRBJ2-1	CASNERGFNEQFF
TRBV10-3	TRBJ1-4	CAISAQDNEKLFF
TRBV19	TRBJ1-2	CASSIDRADYYGYTF
TRBV13	TRBJ2-5	CASSALTSGSEETQYF